This TCR beta chain was sequenced during a study of blood T cell repertoires in COVID-19. On the study more broadly: Whether acute or convalescent, the COVID-19 samples came from the United States, Italy and Spain. PBMCs, B-cell-depleted T cells, or T cells provided the cDNA or gDNA that made up the material.

The CDR3 covers 17 residues. Trimming cost V 0 bases and J 2 bases; bases outside gene matches: 6. Germline V gene sequence: CDR1 MNHEY, CDR2 SVGEGT. In the original processing: Estimates of nucleated cell counts were drawn from the amplification of reference gene primers. The method was immunoSEQ multiplex PCR; TCRdb's version includes in-frame clones alone and lacks a portion of them. V and J calls and clone size are given by that table; D and trimming were obtained from the DNA. In the table there are 71,000 or so clones, more than 75% of which are singletons. The sequence came from a man aged 45-65 years with active COVID-19. The material sequenced was peripheral blood. This chain joins TRBV6-2 or TRBV6-3 and TRBJ2-3; the match to TRBD2 covers 9 bases. The DNA of the CDR3 is TGTGCCAGCAGTTACTCGAAGACTAGCGGATACACAGATACGCAGTATTTT. Amino acids: CASSYSKTSGYTDTQYF.